This TCR beta chain was captured in a study of vaccination effects on CD4 cells after COVID-19. Study conclusions and caveats: Infection- and vaccine-induced clones contracted markedly late after vaccination.

ViraFEST assay sequencing came after antigen-specific CD4+ T cells were expanded with viral peptide pools. Culturing for around eleven days preceded CD4+ T cell isolation. Two-dose BNT162b2 or mRNA-1273 vaccination was given to participants. In culture with approximately 10 IU/ml IL-2 and around 10 ug/ml peptides, PBMC were grown at a few million per well. Profiling relied on immunoSEQ multiplex PCR, and the TCRdb table lists in-frame clones only, not all of them. This sample has around 16,000 clones; 55% to 75% occur once, and the top ten carry 9%. Turning to this clone: The antigen is unknown.

V was clipped by 4 bases and J by 0 bases; unmatched bases: 2. Germline assignment: CDR1 MGHDK and CDR2 SYGVNS. This CDR3 spans 15 amino acids. The V and J genes are TRBV25-1 and TRBJ2-1; 8 bases are a match to TRBD2. Material: CD4+ T cells from PBMCs cultured with SARS-CoV-2 spike peptides, obtained after COVID-19 vaccination. The clonotype was recovered from a human donor who received a COVID-19 vaccine. The CDR3 is CASSVSGGSYNEQFF. The DNA of the CDR3 is TGTGCCAGCAGTGTGAGCGGGGGCTCCTACAATGAGCAGTTCTTC.